A selection of T cell receptor beta chains follows, all from one sample in a study of CD8+CD57+ T cells in acquired aplastic anemia. TCRdb independently ran MiXCR on the reads; one entry per CDR3 protein. The profile shows about 190,000 distinct CDR3 sequences, around 47% of them singletons. The sample was sorted CD4+, CD8+, or CD8+CD57+ T cells (not recorded which) from PBMCs. These receptors originate from a human donor with aplastic anemia. CDR3s include the opening cysteine and the closing phenylalanine or tryptophan. Each record gives: clone size, D gene, J gene, V gene, CDR3 DNA, CDR3 protein. D genes are given only for firm matches. Not all rows give a size; the values are once, few, many and, for expanded clones, a class.

>-|-|TRBJ2-7|TRBV7-3
TGTGCCAGCAGCTTAGTGGGAGAAGAGCAGTACTTC
CASSLVGEEQYF
>many|-|TRBJ1-1|TRBV20-1
TGCGTTGGGCTCCGGGGGGCCTCTTACACTGAAGCTTTCTTT
CVGLRGASYTEAFF
>-|-|TRBJ1-1|TRBV5-4
TGTGCCAGCAGCCCTCAACAGGGAAGAGGCACTGAAGCTTTCTTT
CASSPQQGRGTEAFF
>many|TRBD2|TRBJ2-1|TRBV25-1
TGTGCCAGCAGTTCTCCGGGACTAGCGGGAGTGGATGAGCAGTTCTTC
CASSSPGLAGVDEQFF
>-|-|TRBJ1-2|TRBV7-8
TGTGCCAGCAGCTTCGGCCGGGAGGCGGCCAAAGGGAATGGCTACACCTTC
CASSFGREAAKGNGYTF
>many|-|TRBJ2-5|TRBV19
TGTGCCAGTAGCCCGGCGGGGACGGAGACCCAGTACTTC
CASSPAGTETQYF
>-|-|TRBJ2-5|TRBV25-1
TGTGCCAGCAGTGCTAGAGGCTTAAAGTTCCGAGAGACCCAGTACTTC
CASSARGLKFRETQYF
>-|-|TRBJ2-7|TRBV20-1
TGCAGTGCCTCCTCACGCGAGCAGTACTTC
CSASSREQYF
>-|-|TRBJ2-7|TRBV2
TGTGCCAGCGGTCGGGCAGATACCTACGAGCAGTACTTC
CASGRADTYEQYF
>-|-|TRBJ2-1|TRBV7-9
TGTGCCAGCATGGGATTGGCGAATGAGCAGTTCTTC
CASMGLANEQFF
>once|-|TRBJ1-2|TRBV20-1
TGCAGTGCCCAAACTATACCTAACTATGGCTACACCTTC
CSAQTIPNYGYTF
>many|TRBD2|TRBJ2-1|TRBV20-1
TGCAGTGCTGCTTTTACTGGACTAGCGGGAGGGAGCTCCTACAATGAGCAGTTCTTC
CSAAFTGLAGGSSYNEQFF
>-|-|TRBJ2-3|TRBV11-2
TGTGCCAGCAGCTCAAGAACTCGGGGCACAGATACGCAGTATTTT
CASSSRTRGTDTQYF